These T cell receptor beta chains were read from a single sample in a study of shared clonotypes between healthy human individuals. The data were produced by immunoSEQ multiplex PCR, yet TCRdb's version contains in-frame clones alone and is incomplete. The sample has approximately 720,000 clones; about 90% are singletons. Sequencing input: naive CD8+ T cells sorted from blood. These receptors all come from a man aged 30 to 39 in good health. CDR3s include the opening cysteine and the closing phenylalanine or tryptophan. A D gene is named only where the DNA matches it firmly.

length,D,J,V,CDR3,DNA
20,TRBD2,TRBJ2-2,TRBV5-4,CASSLREASGSQPNTGELFF,TGTGCCAGCAGCTTGAGGGAAGCTAGCGGGAGCCAACCGAACACCGGGGAGCTGTTTTTT
15,TRBD1,TRBJ2-1,TRBV6-5,CASSITGAMGNEQFF,TGTGCCAGCAGTATAACAGGGGCTATGGGCAATGAGCAGTTCTTC
13,-,TRBJ1-2,TRBV5-6,CASSLGRNYGYTF,TGTGCCAGCAGCTTAGGCAGGAACTATGGCTACACCTTC
16,-,TRBJ1-2,TRBV7-6,CASSSDDMYRGRGYTF,TGTGCCAGCAGCTCCGACGACATGTATAGGGGAAGGGGCTACACCTTC
12,-,TRBJ2-7,TRBV7-9,CASSLESYEQYF,TGTGCCAGCAGCTTGGAGTCCTACGAGCAGTACTTC
15,-,TRBJ1-2,TRBV7-3,CASSLTGRRDYGYTF,TGTGCCAGCAGCTTAACCGGGAGGAGAGACTATGGCTACACCTTC
15,TRBD2,TRBJ2-7,TRBV11-2,CASSLDRSSGYEQYF,TGTGCCAGCAGCTTAGATCGGTCTAGCGGCTACGAGCAGTACTTC
16,TRBD2,TRBJ2-1,TRBV27,CASSLGTSGRYNEQFF,TGTGCCAGCAGTTTAGGGACTAGCGGGAGGTACAATGAGCAGTTCTTC
15,-,TRBJ2-1,TRBV5-5,CASSLERYSYNEQFF,TGTGCCAGCAGCTTGGAGAGATACTCCTACAATGAGCAGTTCTTC
15,TRBD2,TRBJ2-7,TRBV18,CASSPTAGGINEQYF,TGTGCCAGCTCACCGACTGCGGGGGGGATCAACGAGCAGTACTTC
15,-,TRBJ2-3,TRBV27,CASSLRDGSTDTQYF,TGTGCCAGCAGCCTCCGGGACGGGAGCACAGATACGCAGTATTTT
16,TRBD2,TRBJ2-3,TRBV4-3,CASSQGYSGSTDTQYF,TGCGCCAGCAGCCAAGGGTATAGCGGGAGCACAGATACGCAGTATTTT
15,-,TRBJ1-5,TRBV7-9,CASSLMSTPNQPQHF,TGTGCCAGCAGCTTAATGTCGACCCCCAATCAGCCCCAGCATTTT
14,TRBD1,TRBJ2-5,TRBV4-3,CASSQDRVGETQYF,TGCGCCAGCAGCCAGGACAGGGTCGGAGAGACCCAGTACTTC
16,-,TRBJ2-7,TRBV11-2,CASSFSDNNFSYEQYF,TGTGCCAGCAGTTTCTCGGACAACAACTTCTCCTACGAGCAGTACTTC
14,TRBD1,TRBJ1-2,TRBV28,CASITQGANYGYTF,TGTGCCAGCATAACCCAGGGGGCTAACTATGGCTACACCTTC
14,TRBD1,TRBJ1-5,TRBV5-1,CASSSTGVERPQHF,TGCGCCAGCAGCTCGACAGGGGTGGAGAGGCCCCAGCATTTT
16,-,TRBJ2-1,TRBV11-2,CASNQAGSYTNNEQFF,TGTGCCAGCAACCAGGCGGGTTCGTATACCAACAATGAGCAGTTCTTC
13,-,TRBJ1-1,TRBV6-6,CASSYMGNTEAFF,TGTGCCAGCAGTTACATGGGGAACACTGAAGCTTTCTTT
12,-,TRBJ2-5,TRBV27,CASGDLQETQYF,TGTGCCAGCGGGGACCTACAAGAGACCCAGTACTTC
14,-,TRBJ2-3,TRBV29-1,CSVEGAHKADTQYF,TGCAGCGTTGAGGGAGCGCATAAGGCAGATACGCAGTATTTT
19,-,TRBJ2-7,TRBV21-1,CASSKETVASSGRTYEQYF,TGTGCCAGCAGCAAAGAGACCGTGGCGAGCAGCGGGCGAACCTACGAGCAGTACTTC
17,-,TRBJ2-7,TRBV4-1,CASSQDATLRTSYEQYF,TGCGCCAGCAGCCAAGACGCGACACTACGAACCTCCTACGAGCAGTACTTC
14,TRBD1,TRBJ2-4,TRBV5-6,CASSPGTVGYIQYF,TGTGCCAGCAGCCCCGGGACAGTCGGATACATTCAGTACTTC
15,TRBD2,TRBJ2-5,TRBV28,CASSPPGREGETQYF,TGTGCCAGCAGCCCCCCGGGGCGGGAGGGAGAGACCCAGTACTTC
14,-,TRBJ1-2,TRBV27,CATSWALGTGDYTF,TGTGCCACCAGTTGGGCACTCGGGACTGGCGACTACACCTTC
15,TRBD1,TRBJ2-5,TRBV29-1,CSVEGQGAHQETQYF,TGCAGCGTTGAAGGACAGGGGGCGCATCAAGAGACCCAGTACTTC
17,-,TRBJ2-1,TRBV7-6,CASSSAGGMSSYNEQFF,TGTGCCAGCAGCTCGGCTGGGGGGATGAGCTCCTACAATGAGCAGTTCTTC
13,-,TRBJ1-1,TRBV7-9,CASTRSGGNGAFF,TGTGCCAGCACCCGATCTGGAGGGAATGGAGCTTTCTTT
18,TRBD2,TRBJ2-1,TRBV11-2,CASSLELAGPNPYNEQFF,TGTGCCAGCAGCTTAGAACTAGCGGGACCAAACCCCTACAATGAGCAGTTCTTC
14,TRBD2,TRBJ2-7,TRBV19,CASSSAGDSYEQYF,TGTGCCAGTAGTTCAGCGGGAGACTCCTACGAGCAGTACTTC
16,TRBD1,TRBJ2-1,TRBV14,CASSQNQGASYNEQFF,TGTGCCAGCAGCCAGAATCAGGGGGCCTCCTACAATGAGCAGTTCTTC
13,-,TRBJ1-5,TRBV4-1,CASSPYSSQPQHF,TGCGCCAGCAGCCCGTACTCGAGTCAGCCCCAGCATTTT
14,-,TRBJ2-7,TRBV13,CASSFRDNYYEQYF,TGTGCCAGCAGCTTCCGGGACAACTACTACGAGCAGTACTTC
12,-,TRBJ1-5,TRBV7-9,CASSGPAQPQHF,TGTGCCAGCAGCGGTCCGGCTCAGCCCCAGCATTTT
16,-,TRBJ2-1,TRBV25-1,CASSEFAGTIYNEQFF,TGTGCCAGCAGTGAGTTCGCGGGAACGATTTACAATGAGCAGTTCTTC
17,-,TRBJ2-1,TRBV13,CASSLGPGQLSYNEQFF,TGTGCCAGCAGCTTAGGACCCGGACAGCTCTCCTACAATGAGCAGTTCTTC